This TCR beta chain is drawn from a study of regulatory T cells in long-lasting Graves disease. With 7 bases removed from V and 2 bases from J, the gap between germline ends came to 16 bases. This CDR3 is built from 14 residues. The germline gives CDR1 SQVTM, CDR2 ANQGSEA. This clonotype was recorded at least ten times. As yet, its antigen is unknown. Time point meaning: newly diagnosed GD, antithyroid drugs for less than 3 months. Generation of the TCR library employed RNA extracted from PBMCs. Patients of an endocrinology department in Xi'an, China, were included. Study-wide points: Segments TRBV28, TRBJ1-2 and TRBJ2-5 showed preferential usage in persistent disease.

Building of the TCR beta libraries involved iRepertoire HTBI primers and Arm-PCR of CDR3 regions. TCRdb re-called the multiplex PCR reads through MiXCR, storing one row per CDR3 protein. The data show 450,000 to 500,000 distinct CDR3 sequences, 15% to 20% seen once. The sample was also reused in another study, on T cells in Graves' hyperthyroidism and ophthalmopathy. As that report states: Blood also contained most expanded thyroid clonotypes above 0.001.

This clonotype was obtained from a man aged 40-49 years with Graves disease. This specimen was peripheral blood mononuclear cells (PBMCs), taken at new diagnosis, from a patient treated with antithyroid drugs. The chain has TRBV29-1 and TRBJ2-3; D gene uncertain. The chain's CDR3 is CSGVRAGVTDTQYF. Here the CDR3 DNA reads TGCAGCGGCGTTCGCGCCGGAGTCACAGATACGCAGTATTTT.